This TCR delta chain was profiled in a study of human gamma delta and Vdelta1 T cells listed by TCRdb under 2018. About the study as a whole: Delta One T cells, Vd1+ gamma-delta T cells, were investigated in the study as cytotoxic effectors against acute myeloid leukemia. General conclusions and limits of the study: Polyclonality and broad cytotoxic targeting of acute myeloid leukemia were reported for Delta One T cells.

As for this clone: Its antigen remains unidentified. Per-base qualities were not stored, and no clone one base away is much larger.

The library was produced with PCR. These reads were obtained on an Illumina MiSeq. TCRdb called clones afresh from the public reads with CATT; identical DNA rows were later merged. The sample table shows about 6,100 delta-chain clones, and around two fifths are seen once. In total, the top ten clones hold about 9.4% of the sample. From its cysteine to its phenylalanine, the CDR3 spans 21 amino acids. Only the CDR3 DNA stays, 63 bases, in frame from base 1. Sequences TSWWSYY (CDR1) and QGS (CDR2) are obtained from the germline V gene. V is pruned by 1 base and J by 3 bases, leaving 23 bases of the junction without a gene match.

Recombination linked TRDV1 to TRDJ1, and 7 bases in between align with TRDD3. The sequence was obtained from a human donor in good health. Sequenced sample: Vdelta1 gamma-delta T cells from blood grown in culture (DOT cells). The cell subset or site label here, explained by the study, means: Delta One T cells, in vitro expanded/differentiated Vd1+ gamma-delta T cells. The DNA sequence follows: TGTGCTCTTGGGGAACCCGCCCCACGAGGATACGCGTCGAGTGCACCCGATAAACTCATCTTT. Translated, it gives CALGEPAPRGYASSAPDKLIF.